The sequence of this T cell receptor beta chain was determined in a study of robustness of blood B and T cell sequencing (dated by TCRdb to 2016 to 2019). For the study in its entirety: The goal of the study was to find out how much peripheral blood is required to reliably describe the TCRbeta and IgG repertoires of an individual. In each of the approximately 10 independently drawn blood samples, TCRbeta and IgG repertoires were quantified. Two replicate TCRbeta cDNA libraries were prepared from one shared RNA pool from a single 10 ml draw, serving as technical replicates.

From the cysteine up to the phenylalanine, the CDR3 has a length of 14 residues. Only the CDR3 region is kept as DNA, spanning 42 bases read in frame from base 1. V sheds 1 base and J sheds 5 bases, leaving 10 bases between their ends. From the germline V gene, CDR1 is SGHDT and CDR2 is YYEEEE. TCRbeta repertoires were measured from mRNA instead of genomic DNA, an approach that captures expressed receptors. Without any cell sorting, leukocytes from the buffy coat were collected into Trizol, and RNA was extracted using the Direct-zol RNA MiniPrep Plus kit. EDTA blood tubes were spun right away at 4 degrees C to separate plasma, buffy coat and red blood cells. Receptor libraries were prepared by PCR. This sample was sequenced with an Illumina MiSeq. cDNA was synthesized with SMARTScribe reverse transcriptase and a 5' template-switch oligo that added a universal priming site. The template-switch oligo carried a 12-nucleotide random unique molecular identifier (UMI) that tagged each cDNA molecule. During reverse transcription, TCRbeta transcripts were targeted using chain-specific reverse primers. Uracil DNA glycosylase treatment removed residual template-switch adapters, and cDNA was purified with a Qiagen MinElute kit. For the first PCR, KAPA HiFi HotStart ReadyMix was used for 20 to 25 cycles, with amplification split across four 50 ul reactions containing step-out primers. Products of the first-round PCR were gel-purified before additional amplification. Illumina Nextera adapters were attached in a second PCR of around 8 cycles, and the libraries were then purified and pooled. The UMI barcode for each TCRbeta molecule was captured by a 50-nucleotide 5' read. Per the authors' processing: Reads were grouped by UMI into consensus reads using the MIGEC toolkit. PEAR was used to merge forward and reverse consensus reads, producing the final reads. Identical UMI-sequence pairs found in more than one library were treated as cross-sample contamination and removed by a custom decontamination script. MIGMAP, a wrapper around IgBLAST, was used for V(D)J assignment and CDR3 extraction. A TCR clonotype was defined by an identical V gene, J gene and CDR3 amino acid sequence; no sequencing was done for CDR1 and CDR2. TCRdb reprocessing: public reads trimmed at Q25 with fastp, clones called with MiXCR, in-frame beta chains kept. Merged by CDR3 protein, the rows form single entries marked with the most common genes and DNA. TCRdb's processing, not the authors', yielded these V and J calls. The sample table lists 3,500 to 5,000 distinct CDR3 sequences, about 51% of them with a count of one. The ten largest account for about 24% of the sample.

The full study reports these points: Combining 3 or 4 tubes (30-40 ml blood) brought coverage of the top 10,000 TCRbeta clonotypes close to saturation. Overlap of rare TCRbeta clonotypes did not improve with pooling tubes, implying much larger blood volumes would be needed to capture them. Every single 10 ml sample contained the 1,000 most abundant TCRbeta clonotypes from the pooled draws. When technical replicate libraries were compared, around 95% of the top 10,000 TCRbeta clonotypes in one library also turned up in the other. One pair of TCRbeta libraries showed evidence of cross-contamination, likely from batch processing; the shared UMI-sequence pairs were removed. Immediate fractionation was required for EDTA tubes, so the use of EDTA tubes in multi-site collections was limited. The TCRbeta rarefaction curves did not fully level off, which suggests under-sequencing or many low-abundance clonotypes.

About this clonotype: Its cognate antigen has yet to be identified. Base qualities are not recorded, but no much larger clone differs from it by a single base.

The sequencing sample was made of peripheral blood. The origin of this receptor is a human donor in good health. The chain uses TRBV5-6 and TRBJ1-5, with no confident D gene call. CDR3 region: CASSLITEDQPQHF. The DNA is TGTGCCAGCAGCTTGATAACAGAAGATCAGCCCCAGCATTTT. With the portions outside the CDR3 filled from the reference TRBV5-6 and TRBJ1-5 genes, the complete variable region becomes DAGVTQSPTHLIKTRGQQVTLRCSPKSGHDTVSWYQQALGQGPQFIFQYYEEEERQRGNFPDRFSGHQFPNYSSELNVNALLLGDSALYLCASSLITEDQPQHFGDGTRLSIL.